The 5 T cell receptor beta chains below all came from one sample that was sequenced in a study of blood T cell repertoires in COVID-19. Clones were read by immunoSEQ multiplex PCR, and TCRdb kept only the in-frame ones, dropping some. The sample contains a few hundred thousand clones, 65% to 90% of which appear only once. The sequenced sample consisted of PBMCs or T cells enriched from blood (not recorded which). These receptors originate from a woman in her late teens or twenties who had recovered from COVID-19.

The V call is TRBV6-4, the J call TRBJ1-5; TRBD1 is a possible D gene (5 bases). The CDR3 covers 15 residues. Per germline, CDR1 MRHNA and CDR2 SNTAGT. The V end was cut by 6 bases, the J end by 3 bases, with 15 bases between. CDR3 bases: TGTGCCAGCAGGCCCTATGCGACAGACAATCAGCCCCAGCATTTT. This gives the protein CASRPYATDNQPQHF.

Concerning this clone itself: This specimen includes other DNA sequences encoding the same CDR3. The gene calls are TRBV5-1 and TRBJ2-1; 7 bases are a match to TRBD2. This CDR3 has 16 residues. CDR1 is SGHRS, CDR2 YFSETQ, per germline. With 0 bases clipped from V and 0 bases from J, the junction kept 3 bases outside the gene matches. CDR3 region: CASSLVGGSSYNEQFF. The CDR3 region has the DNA TGCGCCAGCAGCTTGGTCGGCGGGAGCTCCTACAATGAGCAGTTCTTC.

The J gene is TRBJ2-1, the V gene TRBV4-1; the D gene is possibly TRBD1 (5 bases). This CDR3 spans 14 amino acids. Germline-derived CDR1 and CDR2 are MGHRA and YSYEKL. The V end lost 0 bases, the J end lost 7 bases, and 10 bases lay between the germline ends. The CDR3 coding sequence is TGCGCCAGCAGCCAAGATATCCCAGGGAATGAGCAGTTCTTC. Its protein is CASSQDIPGNEQFF.

The CDR3 reads CSGETGLGGYTF. The CDR3, as DNA: TGCAGCGGGGAGACAGGTCTTGGCGGCTACACCTTC. The chain carries TRBV29-1 and TRBJ1-2; a possible D gene is TRBD1 (6 bases). The CDR3 has 12 residues. V was trimmed by 7 bases and J by 8 bases, leaving 17 bases between them. Germline V CDR1 and CDR2: SQVTM, ANQGSEA.

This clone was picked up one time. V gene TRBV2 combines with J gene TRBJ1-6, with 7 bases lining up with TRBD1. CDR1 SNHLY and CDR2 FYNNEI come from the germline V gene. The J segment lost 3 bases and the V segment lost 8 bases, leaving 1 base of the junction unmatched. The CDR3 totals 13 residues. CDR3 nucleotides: TGTGCCAGCCGGGACAGCTATAATTCACCCCTCCACTTT. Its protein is CASRDSYNSPLHF.